The present entry profiles one TCR beta chain with its context. The CDR3 is made up of 12 amino acids. Germline V lookup: CDR1 KGHDR, CDR2 SFDVKD. V was shortened by 5 bases and J by 9 bases, with 10 bases between the two germline ends. The data originate from a study of blood T cell repertoires in COVID-19. Repertoires were generated with immunoSEQ multiplex PCR, while TCRdb's copy carries only in-frame clones and drops some. The sample carries approximately 230,000 clones, approximately 80% recorded once. The sequence derives from a woman of 80 years or more with active or convalescent COVID-19. The sample taken for sequencing was peripheral blood. V usage is TRBV24-1 and J usage is TRBJ2-1, with D perhaps matching TRBD2 (5 bases). DNA for the CDR3: TGTGCCACCAGTGTACTAGGGAGTGAGCAGTTCTTC. Its translation: CATSVLGSEQFF.